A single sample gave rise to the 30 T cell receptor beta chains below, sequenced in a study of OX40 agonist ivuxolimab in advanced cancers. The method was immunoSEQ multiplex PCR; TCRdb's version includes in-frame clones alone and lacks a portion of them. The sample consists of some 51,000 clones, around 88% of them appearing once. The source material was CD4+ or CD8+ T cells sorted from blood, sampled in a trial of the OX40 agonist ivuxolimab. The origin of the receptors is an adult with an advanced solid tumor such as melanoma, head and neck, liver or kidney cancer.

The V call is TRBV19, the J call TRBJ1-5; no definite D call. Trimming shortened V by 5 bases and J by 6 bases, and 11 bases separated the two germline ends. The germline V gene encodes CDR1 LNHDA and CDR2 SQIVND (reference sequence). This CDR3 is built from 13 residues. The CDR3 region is CASSSAGFQPQHF. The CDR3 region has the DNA TGTGCCAGTAGTTCTGCGGGCTTTCAGCCCCAGCATTTT.

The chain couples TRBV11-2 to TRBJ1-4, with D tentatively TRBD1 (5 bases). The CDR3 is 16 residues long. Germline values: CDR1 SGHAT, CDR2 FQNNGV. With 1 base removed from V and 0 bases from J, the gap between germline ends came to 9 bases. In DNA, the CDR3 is TGTGCCAGCAGCTTAGGAGAAGGGGCAACTAATGAAAAACTGTTTTTT. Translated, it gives CASSLGEGATNEKLFF.

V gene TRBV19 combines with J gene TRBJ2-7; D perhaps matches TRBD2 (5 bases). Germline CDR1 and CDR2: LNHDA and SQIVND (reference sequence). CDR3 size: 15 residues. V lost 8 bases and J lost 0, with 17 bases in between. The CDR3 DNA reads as TGTGCCAGTCGGCTCCGGGATACGAACTCCTACGAGCAGTACTTC. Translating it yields CASRLRDTNSYEQYF.

The CDR3 reads CASSVGISGGAQETQYF. The CDR3 nucleotides read TGTGCCAGCAGCGTAGGGATTAGCGGGGGGGCTCAAGAGACCCAGTACTTC. The chain uses TRBV9 and TRBJ2-5; 11 nucleotides line up with TRBD2. The CDR3 extends over 17 amino acids. CDR1 and CDR2 (germline): SGDLS, YYNGEE. The V segment lost 0 bases and the J segment 2 bases; nucleotides outside the gene matches: 6.

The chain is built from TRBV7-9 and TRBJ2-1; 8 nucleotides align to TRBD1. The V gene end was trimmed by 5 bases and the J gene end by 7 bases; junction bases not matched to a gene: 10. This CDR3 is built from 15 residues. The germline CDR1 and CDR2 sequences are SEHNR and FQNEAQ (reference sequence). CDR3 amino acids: CASSQVGQGENEQFF. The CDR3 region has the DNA TGTGCCAGCAGCCAGGTAGGACAGGGCGAGAATGAGCAGTTCTTC.

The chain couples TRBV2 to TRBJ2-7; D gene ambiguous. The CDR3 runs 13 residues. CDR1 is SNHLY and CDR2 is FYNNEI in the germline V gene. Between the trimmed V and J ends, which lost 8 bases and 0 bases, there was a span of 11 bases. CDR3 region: CASGSEASYEQYF. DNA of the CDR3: TGTGCCAGCGGCAGTGAGGCCTCCTACGAGCAGTACTTC.

DNA of the CDR3: TGTGCCAGCAGCCACGGGACCTACGCCGCCGAGCAGTACTTC. It is translated as CASSHGTYAAEQYF. The chain is built from TRBV14 and TRBJ2-7; TRBD1 or TRBD2 may be the D gene (5 bases each). The germline gives CDR1 SGHDN, CDR2 FVKESK. Trimming pared 3 bases from V and 6 bases from J, leaving 15 bases between. The CDR3 runs 14 residues.

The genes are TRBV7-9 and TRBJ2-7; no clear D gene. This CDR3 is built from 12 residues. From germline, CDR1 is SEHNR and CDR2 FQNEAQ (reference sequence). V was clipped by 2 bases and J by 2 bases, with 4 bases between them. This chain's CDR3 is CASSLFTYEQYF. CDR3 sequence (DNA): TGTGCCAGCAGCTTATTTACCTACGAGCAGTACTTC.

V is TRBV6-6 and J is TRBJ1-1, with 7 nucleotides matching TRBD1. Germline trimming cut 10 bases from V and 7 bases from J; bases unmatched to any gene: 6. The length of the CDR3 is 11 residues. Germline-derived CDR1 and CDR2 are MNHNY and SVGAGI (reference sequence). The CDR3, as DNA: TGTGCCACCTTAGACAGGGATGAAGCTTTCTTT. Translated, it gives CATLDRDEAFF.

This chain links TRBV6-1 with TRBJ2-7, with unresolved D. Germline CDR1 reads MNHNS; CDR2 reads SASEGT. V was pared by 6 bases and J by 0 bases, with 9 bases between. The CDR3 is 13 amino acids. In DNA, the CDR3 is TGTGCCAGCAGCCCCGTCTTCTCCTACGAGCAGTACTTC. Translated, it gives CASSPVFSYEQYF.

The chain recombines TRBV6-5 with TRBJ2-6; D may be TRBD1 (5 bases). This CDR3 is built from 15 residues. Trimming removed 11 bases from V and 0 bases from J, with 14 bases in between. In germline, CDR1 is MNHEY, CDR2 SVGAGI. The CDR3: CAGTPRGSGANVLTF. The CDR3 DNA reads TGTGCCGGCACACCAAGGGGCTCTGGGGCCAACGTCCTGACTTTC.

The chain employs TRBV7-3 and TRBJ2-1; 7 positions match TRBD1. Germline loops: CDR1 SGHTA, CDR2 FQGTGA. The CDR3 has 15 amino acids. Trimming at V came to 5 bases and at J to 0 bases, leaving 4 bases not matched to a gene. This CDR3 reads CASSQTGSSYNEQFF. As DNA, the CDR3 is TGTGCCAGCAGCCAGACAGGGAGCTCCTACAATGAGCAGTTCTTC. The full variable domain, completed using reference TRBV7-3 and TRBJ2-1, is GAGVSQTPSNKVTEKGKYVELRCDPISGHTALYWYRQSLGQGPEFLIYFQGTGAADDSGLPNDRFFAVRPEGSVSTLKIQRTERGDSAVYLCASSQTGSSYNEQFFGPGTRLTVL.

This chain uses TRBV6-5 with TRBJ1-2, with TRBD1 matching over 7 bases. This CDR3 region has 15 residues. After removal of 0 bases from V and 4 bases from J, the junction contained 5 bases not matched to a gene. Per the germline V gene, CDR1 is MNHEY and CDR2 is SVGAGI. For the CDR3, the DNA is TGTGCCAGCAGTTACTCAAAGGGGGCAGTCTATGGCTACACCTTC. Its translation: CASSYSKGAVYGYTF.

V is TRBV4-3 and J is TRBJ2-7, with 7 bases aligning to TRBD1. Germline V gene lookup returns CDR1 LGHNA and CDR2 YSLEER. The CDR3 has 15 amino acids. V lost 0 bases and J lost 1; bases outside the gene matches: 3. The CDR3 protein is CASSQDRDRSYEQYF. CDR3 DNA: TGCGCCAGCAGCCAAGACCGGGACAGATCCTACGAGCAGTACTTC.

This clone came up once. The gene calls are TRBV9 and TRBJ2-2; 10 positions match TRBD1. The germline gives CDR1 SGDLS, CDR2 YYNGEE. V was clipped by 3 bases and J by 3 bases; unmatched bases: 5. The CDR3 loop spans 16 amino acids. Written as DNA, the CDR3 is TGTGCCAGCAGCGCAGACAGGGGGCGAGACACCGGGGAGCTGTTTTTT. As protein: CASSADRGRDTGELFF.

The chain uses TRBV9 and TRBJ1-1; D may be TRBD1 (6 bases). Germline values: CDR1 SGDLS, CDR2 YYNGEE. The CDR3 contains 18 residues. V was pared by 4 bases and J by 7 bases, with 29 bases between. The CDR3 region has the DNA TGTGCCAGCAGCTCGACCCAGAGCTCGGACAGATCCCGGATTGAAGCTTTCTTT. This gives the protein CASSSTQSSDRSRIEAFF. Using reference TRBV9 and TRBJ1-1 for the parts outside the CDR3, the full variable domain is DSGVTQTPKHLITATGQRVTLRCSPRSGDLSVYWYQQSLDQGLQFLIQYYNGEERAKGNILERFSAQQFPDLHSELNLSSLELGDSALYFCASSSTQSSDRSRIEAFFGQGTRLTVV.

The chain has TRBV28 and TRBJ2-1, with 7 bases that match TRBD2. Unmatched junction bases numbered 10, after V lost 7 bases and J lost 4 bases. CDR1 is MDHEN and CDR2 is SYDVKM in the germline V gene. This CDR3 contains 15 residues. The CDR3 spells CASTLGRGRYNEQFF. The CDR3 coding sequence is TGTGCCAGCACCCTTGGGCGGGGGAGATACAATGAGCAGTTCTTC.

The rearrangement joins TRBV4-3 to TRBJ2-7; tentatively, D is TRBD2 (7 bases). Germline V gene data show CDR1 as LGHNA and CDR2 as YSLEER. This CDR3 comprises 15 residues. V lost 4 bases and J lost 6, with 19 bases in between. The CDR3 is CASSPWGGHEGEQYF. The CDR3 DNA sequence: TGCGCCAGCAGCCCGTGGGGGGGGCACGAAGGCGAGCAGTACTTC.

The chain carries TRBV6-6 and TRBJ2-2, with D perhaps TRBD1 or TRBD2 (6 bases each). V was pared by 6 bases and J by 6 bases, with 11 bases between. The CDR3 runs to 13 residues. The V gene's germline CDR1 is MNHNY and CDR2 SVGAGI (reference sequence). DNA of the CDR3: TGTGCCAGCAGCCCAGGGGAGGCCGGGGAGCTGTTTTTT. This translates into CASSPGEAGELFF.

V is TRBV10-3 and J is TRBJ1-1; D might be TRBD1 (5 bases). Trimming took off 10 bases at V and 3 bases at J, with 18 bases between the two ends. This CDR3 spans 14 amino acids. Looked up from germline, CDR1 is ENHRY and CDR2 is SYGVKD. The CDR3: CATGRDVADTEAFF. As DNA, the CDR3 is TGTGCCACAGGGCGGGACGTAGCTGACACTGAAGCTTTCTTT.

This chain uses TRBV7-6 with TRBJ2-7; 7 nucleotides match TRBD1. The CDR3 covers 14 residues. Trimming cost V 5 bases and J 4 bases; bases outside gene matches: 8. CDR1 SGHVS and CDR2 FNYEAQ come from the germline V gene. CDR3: CASSGLTGLYEQYF. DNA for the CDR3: TGTGCCAGCAGCGGGTTGACAGGGCTTTACGAGCAGTACTTC.

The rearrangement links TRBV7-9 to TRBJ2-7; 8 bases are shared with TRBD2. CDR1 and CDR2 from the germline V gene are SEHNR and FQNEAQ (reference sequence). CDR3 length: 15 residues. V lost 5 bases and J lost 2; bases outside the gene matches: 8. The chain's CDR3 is CASSPLAGTPYEQYF. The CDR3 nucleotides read TGTGCCAGCAGCCCGTTAGCGGGGACTCCCTACGAGCAGTACTTC. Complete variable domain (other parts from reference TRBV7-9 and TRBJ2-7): DTGVSQNPRHKITKRGQNVTFRCDPISEHNRLYWYRQTLGQGPEFLTYFQNEAQLEKSRLLSDRFSAERPKGSFSTLEIQRTEQGDSAMYLCASSPLAGTPYEQYFGPGTRLTVT.

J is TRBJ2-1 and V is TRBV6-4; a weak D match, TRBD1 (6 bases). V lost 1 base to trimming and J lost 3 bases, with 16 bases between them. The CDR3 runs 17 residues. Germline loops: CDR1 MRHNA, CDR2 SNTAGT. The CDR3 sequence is CASSDYPSGVVYNEQFF. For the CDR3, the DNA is TGTGCCAGCAGTGACTACCCGTCAGGGGTGGTCTACAATGAGCAGTTCTTC.

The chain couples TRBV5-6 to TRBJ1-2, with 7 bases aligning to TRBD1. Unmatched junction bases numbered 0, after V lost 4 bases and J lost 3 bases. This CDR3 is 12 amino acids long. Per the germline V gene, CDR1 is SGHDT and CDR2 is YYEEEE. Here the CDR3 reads CASSGTDYGYTF. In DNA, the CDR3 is TGTGCCAGCAGCGGGACAGACTATGGCTACACCTTC.

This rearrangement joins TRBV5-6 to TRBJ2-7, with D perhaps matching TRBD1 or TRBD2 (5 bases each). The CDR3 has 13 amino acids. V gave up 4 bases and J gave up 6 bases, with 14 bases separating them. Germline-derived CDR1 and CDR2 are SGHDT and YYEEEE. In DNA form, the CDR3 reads TGTGCCAGCAGCCCCCAACAGGCGGGCGAGCAGTACTTC. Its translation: CASSPQQAGEQYF.

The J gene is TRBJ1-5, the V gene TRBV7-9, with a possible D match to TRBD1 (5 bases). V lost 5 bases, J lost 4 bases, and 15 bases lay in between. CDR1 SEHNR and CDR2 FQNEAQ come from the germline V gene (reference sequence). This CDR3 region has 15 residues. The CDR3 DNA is TGTGCCAGCAGCCCTGGGGGGGGTGGTAATCAGCCCCAGCATTTT. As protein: CASSPGGGGNQPQHF.

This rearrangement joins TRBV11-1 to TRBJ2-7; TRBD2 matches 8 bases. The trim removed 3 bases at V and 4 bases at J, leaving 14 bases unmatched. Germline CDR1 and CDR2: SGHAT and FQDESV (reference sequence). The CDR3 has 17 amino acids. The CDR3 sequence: CASSLFTDGGRIYEQYF. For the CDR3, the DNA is TGTGCCAGCAGCTTGTTCACCGATGGCGGGAGGATATACGAGCAGTACTTC.

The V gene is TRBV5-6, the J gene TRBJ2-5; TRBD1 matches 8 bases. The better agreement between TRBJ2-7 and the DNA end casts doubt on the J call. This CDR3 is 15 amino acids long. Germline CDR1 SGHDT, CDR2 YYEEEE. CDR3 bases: TGTGCCAGCAGCCCGGACAGGGTTCCTTCCTACGAGCAGTACTTC. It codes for CASSPDRVPSYEQYF.

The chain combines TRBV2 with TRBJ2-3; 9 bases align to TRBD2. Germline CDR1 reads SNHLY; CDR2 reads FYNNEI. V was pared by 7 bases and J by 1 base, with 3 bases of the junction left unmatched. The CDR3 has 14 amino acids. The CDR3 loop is CASIRLAGTDTQYF. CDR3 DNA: TGTGCCAGCATAAGACTAGCGGGCACAGATACGCAGTATTTT.

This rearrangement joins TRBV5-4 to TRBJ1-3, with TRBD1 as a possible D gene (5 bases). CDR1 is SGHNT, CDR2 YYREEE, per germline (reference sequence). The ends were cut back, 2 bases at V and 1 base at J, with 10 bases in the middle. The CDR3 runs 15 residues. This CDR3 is CASSFAGSSGNTIYF. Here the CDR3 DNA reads TGTGCCAGCAGCTTTGCAGGGTCTTCTGGAAACACCATATATTTT.